Below, 16 T cell receptor beta chains from the same sample are listed, as sequenced in a study of shared clonotypes between healthy human individuals. Data came from immunoSEQ multiplex PCR; TCRdb stores just in-frame clones and leaves some out. The repertoire holds under 1,900,000 clones, with about 98.5% as singletons. The sequencing input was naive CD4+ T cells sorted from blood. Subset in this sample: CD45RA+ positively selected. All receptors derive from a man aged 25-45 years in good health.

V is TRBV5-1 and J is TRBJ2-1; TRBD2 might be the D (5 bases). The CDR3 totals 14 residues. Germline loops: CDR1 SGHRS, CDR2 YFSETQ. V lost 5 bases, J lost 7 bases, and 16 bases lay in between. Here the CDR3 reads CASRLISGGNEQFF. In nucleotides, the CDR3 is TGCGCCAGCAGGCTCATAAGCGGTGGGAATGAGCAGTTCTTC. Based on the CDR3 plus reference TRBV5-1 and TRBJ2-1, the full variable domain is KAGVTQTPRYLIKTRGQQVTLSCSPISGHRSVSWYQQTPGQGLQFLFEYFSETQRNKGNFPGRFSGRQFSNSRSEMNVSTLELGDSALYLCASRLISGGNEQFFGPGTRLTVL.

The rearrangement uses TRBV27 and TRBJ1-1, with D possibly TRBD1 on 5 matching bases. The CDR3 is 13 residues long. V lost 6 bases and J lost 6, with 14 bases in between. Germline V CDR1 and CDR2: MNHEY, SMNVEV (reference sequence). The CDR3 protein is CASRPDRLSEAFF. In nucleotides, the CDR3 is TGTGCCAGCAGGCCCGACAGACTCTCTGAAGCTTTCTTT.

V and J are TRBV12-5 and TRBJ1-1, with D maybe TRBD1 (5 bases). V gave up 1 base and J gave up 2 bases, with 8 bases separating them. CDR1 is LGHNT and CDR2 is FRNRAP in the germline V gene. This CDR3 region has 14 residues. The CDR3 coding sequence is TGTGCTAGTGGTTTGGGGGGCAGAAACACTGAAGCTTTCTTT. This encodes CASGLGGRNTEAFF.

CDR3 amino acids: CASSILTGLGMNTEAFF. The CDR3 nucleotides are TGTGCCAGTAGTATATTAACAGGGTTGGGCATGAACACTGAAGCTTTCTTT. The chain has TRBV19 and TRBJ1-1; possibly TRBD1 for D (6 bases). The CDR3 covers 17 residues. CDR1 and CDR2 (germline): LNHDA, SQIVND (reference sequence). V was cut by 2 bases and J by 0 bases, with 16 bases left in between.

The V and J genes are TRBV18 and TRBJ2-1, with 7 bases that match TRBD2. This CDR3 has 15 residues. Germline V gene sequence: CDR1 KGHSH, CDR2 LQKENI. The V gene end was trimmed by 0 bases and the J gene end by 6 bases; junction bases not matched to a gene: 5. The CDR3 spells CASSPPTSSRNEQFF. The CDR3 DNA sequence: TGTGCCAGCTCACCACCGACTAGCTCCCGCAATGAGCAGTTCTTC.

The V call is TRBV6-5, the J call TRBJ2-6; D is ambiguous. The V gene's germline CDR1 is MNHEY and CDR2 SVGAGI. V was trimmed by 9 bases and J by 1 base, leaving 4 bases between them. The CDR3 has 12 amino acids. CDR3 DNA sequence: TGTGCCAGTAAATCTGGGGCCAACGTCCTGACTTTC. It encodes CASKSGANVLTF.

The rearrangement uses TRBV29-1 and TRBJ1-1; 7 bases match TRBD1. The germline V gene has CDR1 SQVTM and CDR2 ANQGSEA. Trimming removed 6 bases from V and 6 bases from J; junction bases left unmatched: 7. This CDR3 has 12 residues. The DNA for the CDR3 is TGCAGCGTGGACCGGGACAGCCCTGAAGCTTTCTTT. This codes for CSVDRDSPEAFF.

This sequence joins TRBV28 and TRBJ2-7, with a weak D call TRBD1 (6 bases). The ends were cut back, 6 bases at V and 4 bases at J, with 13 bases in the middle. The CDR3 extends over 13 amino acids. CDR1 is MDHEN, CDR2 SYDVKM, per germline. In DNA form, the CDR3 reads TGTGCCAGCAGGAGGACAGAGATTTACGAGCAGTACTTC. As protein: CASRRTEIYEQYF.

This sequence joins TRBV28 and TRBJ1-5; the match to TRBD1 covers 7 bases. The CDR3 extends over 15 amino acids. Germline V gene sequence: CDR1 MDHEN, CDR2 SYDVKM. Trimming cost V 5 bases and J 2 bases; bases outside gene matches: 6. The CDR3, as DNA: TGTGCCAGCAGTGGGGAGGGGGCCGGCAATCAGCCCCAGCATTTT. As protein: CASSGEGAGNQPQHF.

The chain has TRBV27 and TRBJ2-7; no definite D call. In germline, CDR1 is MNHEY, CDR2 SMNVEV (reference sequence). The CDR3 spans 13 residues. V lost 5 bases, J lost 2 bases, and 10 bases lay in between. The CDR3 DNA reads TGTGCCAGCAGTCCTAGACCTGCCTACGAGCAGTACTTC. This gives the protein CASSPRPAYEQYF.

This sequence joins TRBV5-4 and TRBJ2-5; 9 bases match TRBD1. CDR1 SGHNT and CDR2 YYREEE come from the germline V gene (reference sequence). The J segment lost 7 bases and the V segment lost 4 bases, leaving 17 bases of the junction unmatched. The CDR3 runs 17 residues. CDR3 sequence: CASSASGTGIRPRTQYF. The CDR3 DNA sequence: TGTGCCAGCAGCGCGAGTGGGACAGGGATTAGGCCGCGGACCCAGTACTTC.

The genes are TRBV28 and TRBJ2-2; tentatively, D is TRBD1 or TRBD2 (5 bases each). Trimming shortened V by 5 bases and J by 7 bases, and 11 bases separated the two germline ends. CDR3 size: 13 residues. Germline V gene sequence: CDR1 MDHEN, CDR2 SYDVKM. The CDR3 nucleotides are TGTGCCAGCAGTCGACGGGGCCTCGGGGAGCTGTTTTTT. Translated: CASSRRGLGELFF.

The chain has TRBV5-1 and TRBJ1-5; TRBD1 aligns across 8 bases. From germline, CDR1 is SGHRS and CDR2 YFSETQ. CDR3 length: 15 amino acids. V lost 3 bases to trimming and J lost 1 base; unmatched junction nucleotides: 3. The CDR3 DNA sequence: TGCGCCAGCAGCTACGGACAGGGAAGCAATCAGCCCCAGCATTTT. Protein product: CASSYGQGSNQPQHF.

Of note for this clone: Other DNA sequences of this sample code for an identical CDR3. The chain couples TRBV5-1 to TRBJ2-2; TRBD1 matches 7 bases. CDR1 and CDR2 (germline): SGHRS, YFSETQ. The V segment lost 3 bases and the J segment 1 base; nucleotides outside the gene matches: 0. This CDR3 has 14 amino acids. The CDR3 loop is CASSWTGNTGELFF. CDR3 DNA: TGCGCCAGCAGCTGGACAGGGAACACCGGGGAGCTGTTTTTT. The full variable domain, rest sourced from reference TRBV5-1 and TRBJ2-2, is KAGVTQTPRYLIKTRGQQVTLSCSPISGHRSVSWYQQTPGQGLQFLFEYFSETQRNKGNFPGRFSGRQFSNSRSEMNVSTLELGDSALYLCASSWTGNTGELFFGEGSRLTVL.

The rearrangement joins TRBV6-5 to TRBJ1-2, with D possibly TRBD1 on 5 matching bases. Germline V lookup: CDR1 MNHEY, CDR2 SVGAGI. V gave up 6 bases and J gave up 4 bases, with 15 bases separating them. The CDR3 has 14 amino acids. Here the CDR3 DNA reads TGTGCCAGCAGGAAACTTGACAGCACCTATGGCTACACCTTC. Protein: CASRKLDSTYGYTF.

CDR3 sequence: CASRRDSLYQETQYF. In DNA, the CDR3 is TGTGCCAGCAGGCGGGACAGTTTGTACCAAGAGACCCAGTACTTC. The V call is TRBV27, the J call TRBJ2-5; D is perhaps TRBD1 (7 bases). The CDR3 covers 15 residues. Between the trimmed V and J ends, which lost 6 bases and 0 bases, there was a span of 14 bases. Looked up from germline, CDR1 is MNHEY and CDR2 is SMNVEV (reference sequence).